These 2 T cell receptor beta chains were sequenced from one sample in a study of blood T cell repertoires in COVID-19 (TCRdb year 2020). Receptor libraries were prepared by the immunoSEQ multiplex PCR assay. TCRdb re-hosts the immuneACCESS table, in-frame sequences only. Its copies lack some clones; in the studies checked, an unresolved V gene accounts for under half of them, and the cause for the rest is not known. The sample table records 35,000 to 45,000 clones; about 90% of these occur just once. The biggest ten clones account for roughly 9.4% of the sample. Sequenced input: peripheral blood. These receptors were collected from a man in his fifties or sixties with active COVID-19.

The J gene is TRBJ2-5, the V gene TRBV2; 9 bases fit TRBD1. CDR1 and CDR2 (germline): SNHLY, FYNNEI. After removal of 4 bases from V and 1 base from J, the junction contained 4 bases not matched to a gene. CDR3 length equals 15 residues. This CDR3 reads CASSGRGQGQETQYF. The DNA for the CDR3 is TGTGCCAGCAGTGGCCGGGGACAGGGCCAAGAGACCCAGTACTTC.

The chain is built from TRBV9 and TRBJ2-7; 9 positions match TRBD1. CDR1 is SGDLS, CDR2 YYNGEE, per germline. V gave up 2 bases and J gave up 5 bases; unmatched junction bases: 8. The CDR3 covers 15 residues. CDR3 coding DNA: TGTGCCAGCAGCGTCTCCGGGACAGGGAACAACGAGCAGTACTTC. Translating it yields CASSVSGTGNNEQYF. Combining the CDR3 with reference TRBV9 and TRBJ2-7 gives the whole variable domain DSGVTQTPKHLITATGQRVTLRCSPRSGDLSVYWYQQSLDQGLQFLIQYYNGEERAKGNILERFSAQQFPDLHSELNLSSLELGDSALYFCASSVSGTGNNEQYFGPGTRLTVT.